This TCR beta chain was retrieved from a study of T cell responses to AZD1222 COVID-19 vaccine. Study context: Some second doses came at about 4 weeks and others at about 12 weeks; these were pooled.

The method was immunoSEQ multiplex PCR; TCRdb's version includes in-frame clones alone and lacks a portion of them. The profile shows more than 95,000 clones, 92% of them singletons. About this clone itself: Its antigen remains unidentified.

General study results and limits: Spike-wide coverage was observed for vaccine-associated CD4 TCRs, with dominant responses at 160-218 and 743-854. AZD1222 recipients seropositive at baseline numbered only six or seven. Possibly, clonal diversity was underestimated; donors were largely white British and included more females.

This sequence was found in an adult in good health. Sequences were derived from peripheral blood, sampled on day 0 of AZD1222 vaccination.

CDR3 bases: TGCGCCAGCAGACAAGTGGTCGGGGGGCGGGAGACCCAGTACTTC. This sequence encodes CASRQVVGGRETQYF. The rearrangement joins TRBV5-1 to TRBJ2-5, with D maybe TRBD2 (7 bases). V was clipped by 5 bases and J by 5 bases, with 19 bases between them. Germline V gene lookup returns CDR1 SGHRS and CDR2 YFSETQ. The CDR3 spans 15 residues.